This TCR beta chain was captured in a study of blood T cell repertoires in COVID-19. Libraries were prepared by immunoSEQ multiplex PCR; TCRdb keeps only in-frame clonotypes and omits some of them. The sample gives about 320,000 clones, around 83% of which show up once; approximately 1.3% is in the top ten. The CDR3 extends over 16 amino acids. Trimming shortened V by 4 bases and J by 6 bases, and 16 bases separated the two germline ends. Germline assignment: CDR1 SEHNR and CDR2 FQNEAQ (reference sequence). This sequence was found in a woman in her forties or fifties with acute or convalescent COVID-19. The specimen was peripheral blood. The chain recombines TRBV7-9 with TRBJ1-6, with TRBD1 as a possible D gene (5 bases). Here the CDR3 DNA reads TGTGCCAGCAGCTCCCAGGAACCCAGGGCTAATTCACCCCTCCACTTT. Its translation: CASSSQEPRANSPLHF. The full variable domain, its missing parts supplied by reference TRBV7-9 and TRBJ1-6, is DTGVSQNPRHKITKRGQNVTFRCDPISEHNRLYWYRQTLGQGPEFLTYFQNEAQLEKSRLLSDRFSAERPKGSFSTLEIQRTEQGDSAMYLCASSSQEPRANSPLHFGNGTRLTVT.